The 26 T cell receptor beta chains below were found in one sample sequenced in a study of cytomegalovirus exposure and HLA in healthy donors. Clones were sequenced by immunoSEQ multiplex PCR, and TCRdb holds only the in-frame ones, with some missing. Of 100,000 or so clones in the sample, approximately 94% are singletons; the top ten hold roughly 0.89%. The material sequenced was PBMCs. The receptor set was obtained from a woman aged 18-29 years in good health and CMV-seronegative.

As regards this clone: Germline and junction disagree at one end, which may indicate a read error. This chain uses TRBV6-1 with TRBJ1-1; D unclear. Germline V gives CDR1 MNHNS, CDR2 SASEGT. There are 14 residues in the CDR3. CDR3 loop: CASSEGGLNTEAFF. In DNA, the CDR3 is TGTGCCAGCAGCGAAGGCGGTCTGAACACTGAAGCTTTCTTT.

This sequence joins TRBV25-1 and TRBJ2-2; 9 bases are a match to TRBD1. This CDR3 spans 15 amino acids. J lost 6 bases, V lost 4 bases, and 6 bases had no gene match. Germline values: CDR1 MGHDK, CDR2 SYGVNS. The CDR3 loop is CASSAVTGGSGELFF. CDR3 nucleotide sequence: TGTGCCAGCAGTGCGGTTACAGGGGGCTCCGGGGAGCTGTTTTTT.

The table lists this clone with a few counts. The chain links TRBV7-8 to TRBJ1-6; 8 positions agree with TRBD1. Germline V gene data show CDR1 as SGHVS and CDR2 as FQNEAQ. This CDR3 has 15 amino acids. Germline trimming cut 4 bases from V and 6 bases from J; bases unmatched to any gene: 5. CDR3 bases: TGTGCCAGCAGCTACAGACAGGGGATTAATTCACCCCTCCACTTT. It translates to CASSYRQGINSPLHF.

V gene TRBV19 combines with J gene TRBJ2-3; 11 bases agree with TRBD2. This CDR3 contains 18 residues. The V gene end was trimmed by 3 bases and the J gene end by 0 bases; junction bases not matched to a gene: 8. Germline lookup yields CDR1 LNHDA and CDR2 SQIVND (reference sequence). The CDR3 coding sequence is TGTGCCAGTAGTATGGTTCTAGCGGGGGGAAGAAGCACAGATACGCAGTATTTT. This codes for CASSMVLAGGRSTDTQYF.

The CDR3 region is CASTTYLTGNYGYTF. In DNA form, the CDR3 reads TGTGCCAGCACCACGTACTTAACAGGGAACTATGGCTACACCTTC. The V call is TRBV7-2, the J call TRBJ1-2; possible D gene TRBD1, 6 bases. V lost 7 bases and J lost 2, with 17 bases in between. Germline-derived CDR1 and CDR2 are SGHTA and FQGNSA. The CDR3 runs 15 residues.

This chain joins TRBV4-1 and TRBJ1-1; D is undetermined. V was clipped by 2 bases and J by 6 bases, with 13 bases between them. The germline V gene has CDR1 MGHRA and CDR2 YSYEKL. CDR3 size: 14 residues. DNA for the CDR3: TGCGCCAGCAGCCAAACCCGGGAATTGGCTGAAGCTTTCTTT. Translation gives CASSQTRELAEAFF.

The chain couples TRBV30 to TRBJ1-4; 7 bases line up with TRBD1. The CDR3 covers 14 residues. The germline V gene has CDR1 GTSNPN and CDR2 SVGIG (reference sequence). After removal of 3 bases from V and 5 bases from J, the junction contained 6 bases not matched to a gene. The CDR3 nucleotides read TGTGCCTGGAGGAATAGGGGGCGAAATGAAAAACTGTTTTTT. Its protein product is CAWRNRGRNEKLFF.

This rearrangement joins TRBV11-3 to TRBJ2-1; 12 bases align to TRBD2. CDR3 length: 16 amino acids. Losses at the gene ends were 5 bases for V and 9 bases for J; bases not matched to a gene: 11. Germline loops: CDR1 SGHNT, CDR2 YENEEA. Written as DNA, the CDR3 is TGTGCCAGCAGCCTTGGCGGGACTAGCGGGTTCAGTGAGCAGTTCTTC. This codes for CASSLGGTSGFSEQFF.

J is TRBJ2-1 and V is TRBV6-5, with 10 bases lining up with TRBD2. The V gene end was trimmed by 2 bases and the J gene end by 8 bases; junction bases not matched to a gene: 6. CDR1 and CDR2 (germline): MNHEY, SVGAGI. The CDR3 length is 15 residues. CDR3 DNA sequence: TGTGCCAGCAGTTACGGAGCTAGCGGGAGCGATGAGCAGTTCTTC. It yields the protein CASSYGASGSDEQFF.

This chain joins TRBV7-9 and TRBJ1-4; 7 bases map to TRBD1. The CDR3 runs to 15 residues. With V trimmed by 5 bases and J by 2 bases, 5 bases remained unmatched. Germline loops: CDR1 SEHNR, CDR2 FQNEAQ (reference sequence). CDR3 in amino acids: CASSPEGATNEKLFF. Here the CDR3 DNA reads TGTGCCAGCAGCCCTGAGGGGGCCACTAATGAAAAACTGTTTTTT.

The J gene is TRBJ1-2, the V gene TRBV27, with D tentatively TRBD1 (5 bases). The V and J ends lost 5 bases and 7 bases respectively, with 14 bases between them. The CDR3 is 13 amino acids. Germline-derived CDR1 and CDR2 are MNHEY and SMNVEV (reference sequence). The CDR3 sequence is CASSVRGSLGYTF. The CDR3 coding sequence is TGTGCCAGCAGTGTAAGGGGATCGCTTGGCTACACCTTC.

This chain joins TRBV5-8 and TRBJ1-1; a weak D match, TRBD1 (6 bases). Germline-derived CDR1 and CDR2 are SGHTS and YDEGEE. Trimming shortened V by 0 bases and J by 3 bases, and 12 bases separated the two germline ends. The CDR3 spans 15 residues. The CDR3 DNA follows: TGTGCCAGCAGCTTGGAGTGGGGGCCGGACACTGAAGCTTTCTTT. Protein product: CASSLEWGPDTEAFF.

The chain is built from TRBV7-9 and TRBJ2-1; 7 bases fit TRBD2. The germline V gene has CDR1 SEHNR and CDR2 FQNEAQ (reference sequence). V was clipped by 5 bases and J by 5 bases; unmatched bases: 12. The CDR3 has 16 residues. The chain's CDR3 is CASSPRAGRLNNEQFF. Here the CDR3 DNA reads TGTGCCAGCAGCCCCCGAGCGGGACGACTAAACAATGAGCAGTTCTTC.

V gene TRBV5-8 combines with J gene TRBJ1-2; D not certain. From germline, CDR1 is SGHTS and CDR2 YDEGEE. Trimming took off 0 bases at V and 2 bases at J, with 8 bases between the two ends. This CDR3 has 14 residues. DNA for the CDR3: TGTGCCAGCAGCTTGGGGCGGATAAACTATGGCTACACCTTC. This sequence encodes CASSLGRINYGYTF.

The chain combines TRBV10-2 with TRBJ1-4, with D unclear. Trimming pared 0 bases from V and 3 bases from J, leaving 8 bases between. This CDR3 has 15 amino acids. Germline V lookup: CDR1 WSHSY, CDR2 SAAADI. Here the CDR3 DNA reads TGCGCCAGCAGTGAGTCGGGCCCGGCTAATGAAAAACTGTTTTTT. It specifies CASSESGPANEKLFF.

This chain uses TRBV7-8 with TRBJ2-2; TRBD1 matches at 8 bases. J gave up 3 bases and V 5 bases, and 8 bases lay outside the gene matches. CDR1 is SGHVS, CDR2 FQNEAQ, per germline. The length of the CDR3 is 16 residues. In DNA form, the CDR3 reads TGTGCCAGCAGCCCTGGACAGGGAAGTGACACCGGGGAGCTGTTTTTT. Translation gives CASSPGQGSDTGELFF.

This CDR3 reads CASSLEDGSYEQYF. CDR3 nucleotides: TGTGCCAGCAGCTTGGAGGACGGATCCTACGAGCAGTACTTC. The chain combines TRBV7-6 with TRBJ2-7, with a weak D call TRBD2 (5 bases). With 3 bases removed from V and 1 base from J, the gap between germline ends came to 10 bases. The germline V gene encodes CDR1 SGHVS and CDR2 FNYEAQ. There are 14 residues in the CDR3.

The chain recombines TRBV6-1 with TRBJ2-7; tentative D call: TRBD1 (6 bases). Trimming stripped 6 bases from V and 0 bases from J, with 15 bases between. Germline V gene lookup returns CDR1 MNHNS and CDR2 SASEGT. The CDR3 loop spans 15 amino acids. The CDR3, as DNA: TGTGCCAGCAGCGAAATACAGGGAGCCTCCTACGAGCAGTACTTC. It yields the protein CASSEIQGASYEQYF.

V is TRBV9 and J is TRBJ1-5; TRBD1 matches at 10 bases. Germline V gene data show CDR1 as SGDLS and CDR2 as YYNGEE. V gave up 3 bases and J gave up 5 bases; unmatched junction bases: 20. The CDR3 is 20 amino acids. The CDR3 bases are TGTGCCAGCAGCGCATATCAGGGACAGGGGAGTGCACGTATGTATCAGCCCCAGCATTTT. It encodes CASSAYQGQGSARMYQPQHF. Variable domain in full (rest from reference TRBV9 and TRBJ1-5): DSGVTQTPKHLITATGQRVTLRCSPRSGDLSVYWYQQSLDQGLQFLIQYYNGEERAKGNILERFSAQQFPDLHSELNLSSLELGDSALYFCASSAYQGQGSARMYQPQHFGDGTRLSIL.

The genes are TRBV2 and TRBJ1-1; TRBD1 agrees at 7 bases. With V trimmed by 7 bases and J by 6 bases, 8 bases remained unmatched. The CDR3 consists of 13 residues. From germline, CDR1 is SNHLY and CDR2 FYNNEI. The CDR3, as DNA: TGTGCCAGCAATTGGGACCAGGGGGCTGAAGCTTTCTTT. It translates to CASNWDQGAEAFF.

The chain joins TRBV11-3 to TRBJ2-3; the match to TRBD2 covers 7 bases. The germline gives CDR1 SGHNT, CDR2 YENEEA. Trimming at V came to 5 bases and at J to 1 base, leaving 9 bases not matched to a gene. CDR3 length equals 16 residues. The CDR3 bases are TGTGCCAGCAGCACGGCCGGTACTAGCGGCACAGATACGCAGTATTTT. Its translation: CASSTAGTSGTDTQYF.

CDR3 nucleotides: TGTGCCAGCAGTCTATCCCGGGACAGGGTAACTGAAGCTTTCTTT. Translated: CASSLSRDRVTEAFF. The chain combines TRBV7-3 with TRBJ1-1; TRBD1 matches 9 bases. CDR3 length: 15 residues. Germline CDR1 SGHTA, CDR2 FQGTGA. The J segment lost 5 bases and the V segment lost 6 bases, leaving 10 bases of the junction unmatched. The entire variable domain, with the rest obtained from reference TRBV7-3 and TRBJ1-1, is as follows: GAGVSQTPSNKVTEKGKYVELRCDPISGHTALYWYRQSLGQGPEFLIYFQGTGAADDSGLPNDRFFAVRPEGSVSTLKIQRTERGDSAVYLCASSLSRDRVTEAFFGQGTRLTVV.

This clone was seen once. The V call is TRBV25-1, the J call TRBJ2-1; 7 nucleotides match TRBD2. The CDR3 has 17 residues. The V gene's germline CDR1 is MGHDK and CDR2 SYGVNS. Trimming removed 6 bases from V and 9 bases from J; junction bases left unmatched: 20. The CDR3 reads CASRGGRDGTYGGEQFF. CDR3 DNA sequence: TGTGCCAGCAGGGGGGGGAGAGACGGGACCTATGGCGGTGAGCAGTTCTTC.

This chain joins TRBV19 and TRBJ2-2; D gene ambiguous. The CDR3 contains 15 residues. V was trimmed by 6 bases and J by 4 bases, leaving 15 bases between them. The germline V gene has CDR1 LNHDA and CDR2 SQIVND (reference sequence). The CDR3 DNA reads TGTGCCAGTAGCGTCGTGGGCAGCCTCACCGGGGAGCTGTTTTTT. Translated, it gives CASSVVGSLTGELFF.

This chain uses TRBV18 with TRBJ1-3, with D perhaps TRBD1 (5 bases). There are 15 residues in the CDR3. The germline V gene has CDR1 KGHSH and CDR2 LQKENI. Trimming shortened V by 4 bases and J by 2 bases, and 12 bases separated the two germline ends. The CDR3 spells CASSRTGDPGNTIYF. CDR3 nucleotide sequence: TGTGCCAGCTCACGAACGGGGGACCCTGGAAACACCATATATTTT.

This clone was seen once. This rearrangement joins TRBV19 to TRBJ1-2, with D perhaps matching TRBD1 (6 bases). The CDR3 loop spans 14 amino acids. CDR1 LNHDA and CDR2 SQIVND come from the germline V gene (reference sequence). Trimming stripped 5 bases from V and 2 bases from J, with 12 bases between. CDR3 DNA sequence: TGTGCCAGTAGTGTGGGAACAGGGAACTATGGCTACACCTTC. It encodes CASSVGTGNYGYTF.